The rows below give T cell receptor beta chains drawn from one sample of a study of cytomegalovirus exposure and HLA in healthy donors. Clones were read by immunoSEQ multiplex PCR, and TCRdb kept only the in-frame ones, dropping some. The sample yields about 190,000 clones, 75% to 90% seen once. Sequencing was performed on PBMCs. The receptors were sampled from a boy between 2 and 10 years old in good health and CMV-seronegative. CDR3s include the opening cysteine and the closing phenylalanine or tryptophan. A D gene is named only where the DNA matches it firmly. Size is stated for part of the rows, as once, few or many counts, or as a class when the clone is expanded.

DNA: TGCAGCGTTGCCCTCGGGAACACTGAAGCTTTCTTT
CDR3: CSVALGNTEAFF
D: .
size: .
V: TRBV29-1
J: TRBJ1-1

DNA: TGTGCCAGCAGTCTCAGGGGGCGCTTTGAGCAGCCCCAGCATTTT
CDR3: CASSLRGRFEQPQHF
D: TRBD1
size: .
V: TRBV28
J: TRBJ1-5

DNA: TGTGCCAGCAGTGAGAGGACAGACTACAATGAGCAGTTCTTC
CDR3: CASSERTDYNEQFF
D: .
size: .
V: TRBV6-5
J: TRBJ2-1

DNA: TGTGCCTCGACCGGGGACTCCGACTACAATGAGCAGTTCTTC
CDR3: CASTGDSDYNEQFF
D: .
size: once
V: TRBV2
J: TRBJ2-1

DNA: TGTGCCAGCAAACAGGGCACTAACATGAACACTGAAGCTTTCTTT
CDR3: CASKQGTNMNTEAFF
D: .
size: .
V: TRBV7-9
J: TRBJ1-1

DNA: TGTGCCAGCAGCTTAGACAGGGCTTTCTTT
CDR3: CASSLDRAFF
D: .
size: few
V: TRBV7-9
J: TRBJ1-1

DNA: TGTGCCTGGAGTTCGACTAGCCCCGATCCCTCCTATAATTCACCCCTCCACTTT
CDR3: CAWSSTSPDPSYNSPLHF
D: .
size: .
V: TRBV30
J: TRBJ1-6

DNA: TGTGCCAGCAGCCCGGGGGGGTCTGGGGCCAACGTCCTGACTTTC
CDR3: CASSPGGSGANVLTF
D: TRBD2
size: .
V: TRBV7-2
J: TRBJ2-6

DNA: TGTGCCAGTAGTAGAGGTGGTGGCACTGAAGCTTTCTTT
CDR3: CASSRGGGTEAFF
D: .
size: .
V: TRBV19
J: TRBJ1-1

DNA: TGTGCCAGCAGTGAGGCAGGCGGGCGTGGAAACACCATATATTTT
CDR3: CASSEAGGRGNTIYF
D: .
size: .
V: TRBV2
J: TRBJ1-3

DNA: TGTGCTAGTGGGCAGGAGGATAGCACTGAAGCTTTCTTT
CDR3: CASGQEDSTEAFF
D: .
size: .
V: TRBV12-5
J: TRBJ1-1

DNA: TGCGCCAGCAGCACAGAGCCCTCCTCTGGGGCCAACGTCCTGACTTTC
CDR3: CASSTEPSSGANVLTF
D: .
size: .
V: TRBV5-1
J: TRBJ2-6

DNA: TGTGCCAGCAGTTTTACCATTCTTGACAGGGGAAAACCTGAGTATGGCTACACCTTC
CDR3: CASSFTILDRGKPEYGYTF
D: TRBD1
size: .
V: TRBV28
J: TRBJ1-2

DNA: TGTGCCAGCAGTACCACCACTCGTTCTACCGGGGAGCTGTTTTTT
CDR3: CASSTTTRSTGELFF
D: .
size: .
V: TRBV6-5
J: TRBJ2-2

DNA: TGTGCCAGCAGTCCACAGACTAGCGGGAGATCCTACGAGCAGTACTTC
CDR3: CASSPQTSGRSYEQYF
D: TRBD2
size: .
V: TRBV7-2
J: TRBJ2-7

DNA: TGTGCCAGCAGCTTTGGACAGGGGGGCCCTCATGCAGAAGCTTTCTTT
CDR3: CASSFGQGGPHAEAFF
D: TRBD1
size: .
V: TRBV7-8
J: TRBJ1-1

DNA: TGTGCCAGCAGCGCCTGGGACTACCCCACAGATACGCAGTATTTT
CDR3: CASSAWDYPTDTQYF
D: TRBD2
size: .
V: TRBV9
J: TRBJ2-3

DNA: TGTGCCAGCAGCTTTGGCAGGGAAGAGACCCAGTACTTC
CDR3: CASSFGREETQYF
D: .
size: .
V: TRBV7-6
J: TRBJ2-5

DNA: TGTGCCAGTGCTGCCGGGACAGGTACCGAGCAGTACTTC
CDR3: CASAAGTGTEQYF
D: TRBD1
size: .
V: TRBV19
J: TRBJ2-7

DNA: TGTGCCAGCAGCATGGGACAGGGGAGGTTGGCTAATGAAAAACTGTTTTTT
CDR3: CASSMGQGRLANEKLFF
D: TRBD1
size: .
V: TRBV7-9
J: TRBJ1-4

DNA: TGCGCCAGCAGCCAAGGGACAGGATTGAGGGAGCTGTTTTTT
CDR3: CASSQGTGLRELFF
D: TRBD1
size: .
V: TRBV4-1
J: TRBJ2-2